This T cell receptor (beta chain) was retrieved from a study of blood T cell repertoires in COVID-19. Looking at the study overall: Acute-phase and convalescent COVID-19 samples originated in the United States, Italy and Spain. T cells, B-cell-depleted T cells, or PBMCs provided the cDNA or gDNA that served as material.

The CDR3 sequence is 13 residues long. V lost 6 bases and J lost 5, with 13 bases in between. As handled by the study authors: Reference gene primer amplification gave nucleated cell count estimates. Assay used: immunoSEQ multiplex PCR; TCRdb lists only in-frame clones, some missing. That table furnishes V, J and clone size, whereas the DNA furnished D and trimming. The sample holds 350,000 to 500,000 clones, approximately 90% seen once. Recruited during active infection, patients (from Seattle) were subsequently followed longitudinally. The V call is TRBV12-3 or TRBV12-4, the J call TRBJ1-1, with D possibly matching TRBD1 (6 bases). This TCR came from a man between 18 and 35 years old with COVID-19, enrolled during active disease. The sample consisted of peripheral blood. The CDR3 nucleotides are TGTGCCAGCAGCAGACAGGCGGTGACTGAAGCTTTCTTT. It yields the protein CASSRQAVTEAFF.